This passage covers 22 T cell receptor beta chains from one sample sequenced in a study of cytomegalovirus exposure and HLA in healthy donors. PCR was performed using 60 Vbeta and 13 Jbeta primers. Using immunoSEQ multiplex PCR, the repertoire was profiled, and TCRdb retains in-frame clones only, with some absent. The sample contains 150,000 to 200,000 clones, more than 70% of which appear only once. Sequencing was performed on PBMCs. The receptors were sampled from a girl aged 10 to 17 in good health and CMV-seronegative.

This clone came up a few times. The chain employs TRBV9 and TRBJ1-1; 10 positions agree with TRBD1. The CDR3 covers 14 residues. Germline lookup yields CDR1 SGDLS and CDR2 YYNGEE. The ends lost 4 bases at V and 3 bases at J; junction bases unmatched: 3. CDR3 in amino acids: CASSLGTGDTEAFF. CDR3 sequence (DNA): TGTGCCAGCAGCCTCGGGACAGGGGACACTGAAGCTTTCTTT. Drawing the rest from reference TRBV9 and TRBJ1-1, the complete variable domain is DSGVTQTPKHLITATGQRVTLRCSPRSGDLSVYWYQQSLDQGLQFLIQYYNGEERAKGNILERFSAQQFPDLHSELNLSSLELGDSALYFCASSLGTGDTEAFFGQGTRLTVV.

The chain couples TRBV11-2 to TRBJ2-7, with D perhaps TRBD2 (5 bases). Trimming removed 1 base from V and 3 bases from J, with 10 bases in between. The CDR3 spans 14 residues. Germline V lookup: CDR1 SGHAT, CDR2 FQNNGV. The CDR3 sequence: CASSLVRGFYEQYF. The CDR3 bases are TGTGCCAGCAGCTTAGTTCGGGGTTTCTACGAGCAGTACTTC.

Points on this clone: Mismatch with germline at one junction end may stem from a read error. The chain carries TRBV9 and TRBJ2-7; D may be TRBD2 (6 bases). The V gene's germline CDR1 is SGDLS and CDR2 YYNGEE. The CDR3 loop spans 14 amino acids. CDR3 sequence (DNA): TGTGCCAGCACCGTAGAGGAGGGATCCTACGAGCAGTACTTC. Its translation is CASTVEEGSYEQYF.

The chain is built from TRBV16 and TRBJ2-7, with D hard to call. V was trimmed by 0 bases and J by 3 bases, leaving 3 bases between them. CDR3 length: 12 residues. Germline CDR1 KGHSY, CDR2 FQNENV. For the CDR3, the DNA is TGTGCCAGCAGCCAATCCCACTACGAGCAGTACTTC. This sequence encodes CASSQSHYEQYF.

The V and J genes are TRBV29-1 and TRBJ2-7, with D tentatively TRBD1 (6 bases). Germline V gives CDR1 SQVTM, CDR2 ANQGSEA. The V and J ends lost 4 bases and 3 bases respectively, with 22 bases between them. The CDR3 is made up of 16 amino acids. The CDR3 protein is CSVAGADGDTDYEQYF. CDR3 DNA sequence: TGCAGCGTTGCGGGTGCCGACGGGGACACCGACTACGAGCAGTACTTC.

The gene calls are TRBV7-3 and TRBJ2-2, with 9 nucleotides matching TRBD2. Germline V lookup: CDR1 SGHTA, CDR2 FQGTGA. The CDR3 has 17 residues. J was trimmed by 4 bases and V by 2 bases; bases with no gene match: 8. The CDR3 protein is CASSLLAGGPVTGELFF. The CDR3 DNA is TGTGCCAGCAGCTTACTCGCGGGGGGGCCCGTCACCGGGGAGCTGTTTTTT.

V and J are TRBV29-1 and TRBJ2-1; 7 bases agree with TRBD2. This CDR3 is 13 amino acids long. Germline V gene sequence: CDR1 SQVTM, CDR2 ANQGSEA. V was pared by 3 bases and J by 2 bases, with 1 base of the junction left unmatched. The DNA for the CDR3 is TGCAGCGTTGATGGGACTACCTACAATGAGCAGTTCTTC. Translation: CSVDGTTYNEQFF.

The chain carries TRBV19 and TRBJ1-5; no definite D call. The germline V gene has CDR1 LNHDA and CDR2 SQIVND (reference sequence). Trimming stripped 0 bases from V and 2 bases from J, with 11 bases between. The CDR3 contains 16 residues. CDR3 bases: TGTGCCAGTAGTATAGAGAAGGTGAGGGGCAATCAGCCCCAGCATTTT. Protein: CASSIEKVRGNQPQHF.

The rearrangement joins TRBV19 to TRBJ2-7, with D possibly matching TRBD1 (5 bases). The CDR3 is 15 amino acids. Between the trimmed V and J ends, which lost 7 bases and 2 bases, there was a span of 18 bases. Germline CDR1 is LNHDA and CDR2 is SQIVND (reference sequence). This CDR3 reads CASKNTDTSPYEQYF. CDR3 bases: TGTGCCAGTAAAAACACGGACACTTCCCCCTACGAGCAGTACTTC.

Written as DNA, the CDR3 is TGTGCCAGCAGCGTATTGGGGGGGGGAAATGAAAAACTGTTTTTT. Translated: CASSVLGGGNEKLFF. V usage is TRBV9 and J usage is TRBJ1-4; a possible D gene is TRBD1 (5 bases). CDR1 is SGDLS, CDR2 YYNGEE, per germline. The CDR3 loop spans 15 amino acids. The V end was cut by 1 base, the J end by 5 bases, with 12 bases between.

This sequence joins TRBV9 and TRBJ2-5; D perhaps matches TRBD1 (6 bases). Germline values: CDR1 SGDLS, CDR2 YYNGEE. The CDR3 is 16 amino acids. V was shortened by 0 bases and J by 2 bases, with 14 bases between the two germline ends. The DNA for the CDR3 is TGTGCCAGCAGCGTAGAATCGGCAGGGGCACAAGAGACCCAGTACTTC. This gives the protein CASSVESAGAQETQYF.

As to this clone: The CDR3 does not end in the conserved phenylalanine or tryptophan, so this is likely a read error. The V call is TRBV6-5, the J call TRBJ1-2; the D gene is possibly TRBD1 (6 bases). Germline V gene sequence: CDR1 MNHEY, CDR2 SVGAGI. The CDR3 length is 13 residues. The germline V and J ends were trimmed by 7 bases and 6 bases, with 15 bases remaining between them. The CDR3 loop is CASTNNRADGYTL. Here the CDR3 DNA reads TGTGCCAGCACCAACAACAGGGCGGATGGCTACACCCTC.

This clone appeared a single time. The CDR3 loop is CASSLPDWSYGYTF. DNA of the CDR3: TGTGCCAGTAGCCTTCCCGACTGGAGCTATGGCTACACCTTC. The V and J genes are TRBV19 and TRBJ1-2; D remains unclear. Germline V gene lookup returns CDR1 LNHDA and CDR2 SQIVND (reference sequence). The CDR3 sequence is 14 residues long. Trimming stripped 6 bases from V and 4 bases from J, with 15 bases between.

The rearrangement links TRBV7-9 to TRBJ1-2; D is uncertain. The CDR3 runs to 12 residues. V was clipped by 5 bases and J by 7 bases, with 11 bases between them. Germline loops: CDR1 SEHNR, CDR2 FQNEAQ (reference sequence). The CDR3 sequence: CASSPYISGYTF. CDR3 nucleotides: TGTGCCAGCAGCCCATATATTAGTGGCTACACCTTC. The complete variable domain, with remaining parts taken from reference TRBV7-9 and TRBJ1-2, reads DTGVSQNPRHKITKRGQNVTFRCDPISEHNRLYWYRQTLGQGPEFLTYFQNEAQLEKSRLLSDRFSAERPKGSFSTLEIQRTEQGDSAMYLCASSPYISGYTFGSGTRLTVV.

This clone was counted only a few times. The CDR3: CASSPSGFSNQPQHF. The CDR3 DNA reads as TGTGCCAGCAGCCCCTCGGGTTTTAGCAATCAGCCCCAGCATTTT. This rearrangement joins TRBV7-9 to TRBJ1-5, with D hard to call. Germline CDR1 and CDR2: SEHNR and FQNEAQ (reference sequence). CDR3 size: 15 residues. V was pared by 5 bases and J by 0 bases, with 11 bases between. Full variable domain (rest looked up from reference TRBV7-9 and TRBJ1-5): DTGVSQNPRHKITKRGQNVTFRCDPISEHNRLYWYRQTLGQGPEFLTYFQNEAQLEKSRLLSDRFSAERPKGSFSTLEIQRTEQGDSAMYLCASSPSGFSNQPQHFGDGTRLSIL.

The CDR3 nucleotides are TGTGCCAGCAGTTATGTAGGGGGCTTCGGCTATGGCTACACCTTC. It specifies CASSYVGGFGYGYTF. The chain has TRBV27 and TRBJ1-2, with TRBD1 matching over 7 bases. The CDR3 extends over 15 amino acids. V was pared by 4 bases and J by 4 bases, with 9 bases of the junction left unmatched. The germline CDR1 and CDR2 sequences are MNHEY and SMNVEV (reference sequence).

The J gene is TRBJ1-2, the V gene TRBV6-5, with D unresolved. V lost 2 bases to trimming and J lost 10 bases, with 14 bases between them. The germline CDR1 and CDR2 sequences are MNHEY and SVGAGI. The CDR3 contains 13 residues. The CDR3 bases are TGTGCCAGCAGTTACGGCCTTTCCCGTTTCTACACCTTC. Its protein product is CASSYGLSRFYTF.

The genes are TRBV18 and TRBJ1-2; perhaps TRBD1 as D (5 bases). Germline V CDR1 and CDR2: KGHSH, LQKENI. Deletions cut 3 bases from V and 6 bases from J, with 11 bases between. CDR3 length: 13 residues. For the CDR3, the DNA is TGTGCCAGCTCACCGGGGCAGGACGATGGCTACACCTTC. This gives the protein CASSPGQDDGYTF.

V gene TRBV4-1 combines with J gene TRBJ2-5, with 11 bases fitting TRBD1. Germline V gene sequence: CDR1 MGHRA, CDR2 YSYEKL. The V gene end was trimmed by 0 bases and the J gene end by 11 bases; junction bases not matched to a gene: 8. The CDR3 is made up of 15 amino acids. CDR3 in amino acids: CASSQDPGQGVEQYF. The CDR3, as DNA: TGCGCCAGCAGCCAAGATCCGGGACAGGGGGTTGAGCAGTACTTC.

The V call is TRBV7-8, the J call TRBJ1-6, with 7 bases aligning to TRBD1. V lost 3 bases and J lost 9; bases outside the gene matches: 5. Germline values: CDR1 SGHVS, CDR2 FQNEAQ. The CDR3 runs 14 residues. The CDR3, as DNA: TGTGCCAGCAGCTTGGGACAGCAGGTTTCACCCCTCCACTTT. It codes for CASSLGQQVSPLHF.

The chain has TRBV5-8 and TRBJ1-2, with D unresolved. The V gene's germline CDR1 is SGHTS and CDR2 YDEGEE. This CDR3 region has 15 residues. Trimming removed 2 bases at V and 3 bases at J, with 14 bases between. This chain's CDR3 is CASSFHRRLYYGYTF. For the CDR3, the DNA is TGTGCCAGCAGCTTCCATCGCAGGTTATACTATGGCTACACCTTC.

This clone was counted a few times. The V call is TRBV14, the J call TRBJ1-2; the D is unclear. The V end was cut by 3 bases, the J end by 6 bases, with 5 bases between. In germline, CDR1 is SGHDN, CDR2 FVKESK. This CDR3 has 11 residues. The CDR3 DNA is TGTGCCAGCAGCCACGCGGATGGCTACACCTTC. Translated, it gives CASSHADGYTF.